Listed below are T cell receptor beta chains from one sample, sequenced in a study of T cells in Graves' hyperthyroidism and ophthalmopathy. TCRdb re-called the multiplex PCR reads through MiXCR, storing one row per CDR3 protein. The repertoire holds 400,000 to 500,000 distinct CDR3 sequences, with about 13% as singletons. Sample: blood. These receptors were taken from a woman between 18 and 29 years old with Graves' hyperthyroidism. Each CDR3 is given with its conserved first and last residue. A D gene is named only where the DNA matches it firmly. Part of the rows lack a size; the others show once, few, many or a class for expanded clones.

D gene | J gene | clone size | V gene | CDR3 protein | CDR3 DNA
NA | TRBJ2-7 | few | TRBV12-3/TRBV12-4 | CASSVGGVNYEQYF | TGTGCCAGCAGCGTAGGCGGGGTCAACTACGAGCAGTACTTC
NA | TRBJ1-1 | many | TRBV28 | CASSSLGRTRNTEAFF | TGTGCCAGCAGTTCGCTCGGACGGACGAGGAACACTGAAGCTTTCTTT
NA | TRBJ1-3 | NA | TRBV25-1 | CASSEWTSSGNTIYF | TGTGCCAGCAGTGAATGGACAAGCTCTGGAAACACCATATATTTT
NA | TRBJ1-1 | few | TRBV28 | CASARTVGTEAFF | TGTGCCAGCGCCCGGACAGTTGGCACTGAAGCTTTCTTT
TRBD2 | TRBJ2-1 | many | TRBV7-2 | CASSPSGLAGRYPYNEQFF | TGTGCCAGCAGCCCTTCGGGACTAGCGGGACGTTACCCCTACAATGAGCAGTTCTTC
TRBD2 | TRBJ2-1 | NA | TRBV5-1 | CASSVQVNSGGDEQFF | TGCGCCAGCAGCGTACAAGTCAATAGCGGGGGGGATGAGCAGTTCTTC
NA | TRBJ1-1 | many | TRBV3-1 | CASTFGTKGTEAFF | TGTGCCAGCACCTTCGGGACGAAGGGCACTGAAGCTTTCTTT
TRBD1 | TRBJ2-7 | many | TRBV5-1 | CASSLRVGDRGSEQYF | TGCGCCAGCAGCTTGAGGGTAGGGGACAGGGGTTCCGAGCAGTACTTC
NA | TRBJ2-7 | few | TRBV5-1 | CASSLVERYEQYF | TGCGCCAGCAGCTTGGTTGAACGTTACGAGCAGTACTTC
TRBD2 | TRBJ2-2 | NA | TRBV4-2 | CASSPGLAGGELFF | TGTGCCAGCAGCCCAGGACTAGCGGGAGGGGAGCTGTTTTTT
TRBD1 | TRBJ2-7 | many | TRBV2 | CASARDSASYEQYF | TGTGCCAGCGCTCGGGACAGTGCCTCCTACGAGCAGTACTTC
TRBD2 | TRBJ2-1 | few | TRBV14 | CASSQDLELAGGSYNEQFF | TGTGCCAGCAGCCAAGATCTGGAACTAGCGGGAGGGTCCTACAATGAGCAGTTCTTC
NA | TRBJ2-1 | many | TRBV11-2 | CASSRDSWGEQFF | TGTGCCAGCAGCCGTGACTCATGGGGTGAGCAGTTCTTC
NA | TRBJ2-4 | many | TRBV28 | CASSSPARAKNIQYF | TGTGCCAGCAGTTCGCCAGCAAGAGCCAAAAACATTCAGTACTTC
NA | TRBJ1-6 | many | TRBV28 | CASSPPGMDSPLHF | TGTGCCAGCAGTCCCCCGGGGATGGATTCACCCCTCCACTTT
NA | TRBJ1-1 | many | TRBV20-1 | CSARDLGSTEAFF | TGCAGTGCTAGAGATCTGGGGAGCACTGAAGCTTTCTTT
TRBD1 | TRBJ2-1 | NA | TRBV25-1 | CASSEPRGPYNEQFF | TGTGCCAGCAGTGAGCCCAGGGGGCCCTACAATGAGCAGTTCTTC
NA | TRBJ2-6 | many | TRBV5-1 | CASRPGLSGANVLTF | TGCGCCAGCAGACCAGGGTTATCTGGGGCCAACGTCCTGACTTTC
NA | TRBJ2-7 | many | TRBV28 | CASSFRGFYEQYF | TGTGCCAGCAGTTTCAGGGGTTTCTACGAGCAGTACTTC
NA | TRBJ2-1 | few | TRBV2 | CASSTRGVVEQFF | TGTGCCAGCAGTACCAGGGGGGTGGTTGAGCAGTTCTTC
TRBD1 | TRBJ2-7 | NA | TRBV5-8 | CASSPGQGGIGEQYF | TGTGCCAGCAGCCCTGGACAGGGGGGTATTGGCGAGCAGTACTTC
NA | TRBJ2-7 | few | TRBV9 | CASSPRGSSHEQYF | TGTGCCAGCAGCCCTCGTGGTAGTTCCCACGAGCAGTACTTC
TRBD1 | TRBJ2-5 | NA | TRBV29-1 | CSVKADRGRGETQYF | TGCAGCGTTAAAGCAGACAGGGGGCGTGGAGAGACCCAGTACTTC
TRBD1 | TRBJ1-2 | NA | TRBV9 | CASSPRQGANYGYTF | TGTGCCAGCAGCCCGAGACAGGGAGCTAACTATGGCTACACCTTC
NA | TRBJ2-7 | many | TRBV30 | CAWSPDFSEQYF | TGTGCCTGGAGCCCGGACTTTTCCGAGCAGTACTTC
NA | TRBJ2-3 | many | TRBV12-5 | CASGLRDTQYF | TGTGCTAGTGGTCTAAGAGATACGCAGTATTTT
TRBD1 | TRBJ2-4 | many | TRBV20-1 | CSASQGAGAKNIQYF | TGCAGTGCTAGCCAGGGGGCAGGAGCCAAAAACATTCAGTACTTC
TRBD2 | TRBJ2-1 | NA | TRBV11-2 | CASSRVGSGKLYNEQFF | TGTGCCAGCAGCAGGGTTGGTAGCGGGAAACTCTACAATGAGCAGTTCTTC
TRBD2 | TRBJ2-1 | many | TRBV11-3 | CASSPRTSGSSGNEQFF | TGTGCCAGCAGCCCGAGGACTAGCGGGAGTTCGGGGAATGAGCAGTTCTTC
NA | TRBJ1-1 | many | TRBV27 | CASSLEGMGTEAFF | TGTGCCAGCAGTTTAGAGGGAATGGGCACTGAAGCTTTCTTT
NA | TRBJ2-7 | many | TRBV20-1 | CSAPGEASYEQYF | TGCAGTGCTCCCGGTGAGGCCTCCTACGAGCAGTACTTC
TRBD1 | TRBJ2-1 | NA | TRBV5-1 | CASSFSGQVDGDYNEQFF | TGCGCCAGCAGCTTTTCGGGACAGGTCGACGGGGACTACAATGAGCAGTTCTTC
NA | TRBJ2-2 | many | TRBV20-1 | CSALLGSTGELFF | TGCAGTGCCCTACTAGGGAGCACCGGGGAGCTGTTTTTT
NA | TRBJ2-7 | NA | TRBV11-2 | CASRTAESYEQYF | TGTGCCAGCAGGACAGCTGAGTCCTACGAGCAGTACTTC
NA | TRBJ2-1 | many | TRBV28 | CASSPGYNEQFF | TGTGCCAGCAGTCCAGGGTATAATGAGCAGTTCTTC
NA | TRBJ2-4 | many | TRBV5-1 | CASRLDRKNIQYF | TGCGCCAGCAGGTTGGACAGAAAAAACATTCAGTACTTC
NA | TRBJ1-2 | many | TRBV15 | CATSNPGANYGYTF | TGTGCCACCAGCAATCCGGGTGCCAACTATGGCTACACCTTC
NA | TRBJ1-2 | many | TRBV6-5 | CASSSPSYGYTF | TGTGCCAGCAGTTCCCCCAGCTATGGCTACACCTTC
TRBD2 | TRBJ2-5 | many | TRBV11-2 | CASSLLGGLAQETQYF | TGTGCCAGCAGCTTACTCGGAGGACTAGCGCAAGAGACCCAGTACTTC
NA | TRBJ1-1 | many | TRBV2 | CASRVNTEAFF | TGTGCCAGCCGCGTCAACACTGAAGCTTTCTTT
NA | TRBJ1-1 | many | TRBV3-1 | CASSPRGPLNTEAFF | TGTGCCAGCAGCCCGAGAGGACCGCTGAACACTGAAGCTTTCTTT
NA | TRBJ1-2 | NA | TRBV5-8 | CASSSSSGRGYTF | TGTGCCAGCAGCAGTAGCTCAGGGCGAGGCTACACCTTC
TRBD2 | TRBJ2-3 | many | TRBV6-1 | CASSEDEWLAGADTQYF | TGTGCCAGCAGTGAAGACGAGTGGCTAGCGGGAGCTGATACGCAGTATTTT
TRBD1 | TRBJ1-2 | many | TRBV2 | CASRMDRGYGYTF | TGTGCCAGCAGGATGGACAGGGGATATGGCTACACCTTC
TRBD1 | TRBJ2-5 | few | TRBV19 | CASSTGQGAGETQYF | TGTGCCAGTAGTACTGGACAGGGGGCGGGTGAGACCCAGTACTTC
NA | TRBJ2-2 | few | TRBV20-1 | CSARALARGTGELFF | TGCAGTGCTAGAGCACTAGCCAGGGGGACCGGGGAGCTGTTTTTT
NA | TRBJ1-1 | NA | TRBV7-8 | CASSLFPRRRNTEAFF | TGTGCCAGCAGCTTATTCCCACGTCGCAGGAACACTGAAGCTTTCTTT
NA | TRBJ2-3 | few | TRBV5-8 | CASSPLGDYTDTQYF | TGTGCCAGCAGCCCTCTGGGAGATTACACAGATACGCAGTATTTT
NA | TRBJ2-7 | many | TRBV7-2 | CASSQTDTYEQYF | TGTGCCAGCAGCCAAACGGACACCTACGAGCAGTACTTC
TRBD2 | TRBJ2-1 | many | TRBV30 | CAWSAGTSGNEQFF | TGTGCCTGGAGTGCTGGGACTAGCGGGAATGAGCAGTTCTTC
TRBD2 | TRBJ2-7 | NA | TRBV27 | CASSLWGGVLSEQYF | TGTGCCAGCAGTTTATGGGGGGGTGTATTGAGCGAGCAGTACTTC